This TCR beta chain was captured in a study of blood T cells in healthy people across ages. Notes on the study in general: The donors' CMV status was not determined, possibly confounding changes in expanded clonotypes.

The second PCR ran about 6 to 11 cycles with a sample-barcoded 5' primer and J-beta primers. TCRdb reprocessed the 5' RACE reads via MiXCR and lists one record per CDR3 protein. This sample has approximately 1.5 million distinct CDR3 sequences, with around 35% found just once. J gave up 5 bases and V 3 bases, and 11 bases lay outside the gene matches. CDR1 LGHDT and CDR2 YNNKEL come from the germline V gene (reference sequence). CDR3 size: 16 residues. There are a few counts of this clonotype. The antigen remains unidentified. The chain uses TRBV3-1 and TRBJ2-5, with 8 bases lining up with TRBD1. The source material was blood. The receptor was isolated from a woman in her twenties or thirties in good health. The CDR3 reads CASSHPLLTGVETQYF. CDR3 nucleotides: TGTGCCAGCAGCCACCCGCTCCTGACAGGGGTCGAGACCCAGTACTTC.